This TCR beta chain was sequenced during a study of blood T cell repertoires in COVID-19. Overall study: The origin of the acute and convalescent COVID-19 samples was the United States, Italy and Spain. The cDNA or gDNA used as material had been derived from T cells, B-cell-depleted T cells, or PBMCs.

As processed by the authors: Estimates of nucleated cell counts were drawn from the amplification of reference gene primers. Repertoires were generated with immunoSEQ multiplex PCR, while TCRdb's copy carries only in-frame clones and drops some. The V and J calls and the clone size are those of that table, but D and trimming were determined from the DNA. Seen here are hundreds of thousands of clones, approximately 85% observed once, and the top ten hold around 1%. This CDR3 has 15 amino acids. V gave up 5 bases and J gave up 0 bases, with 13 bases separating them. CDR1 and CDR2 from the germline V gene are LGHDT and YNNKEL (reference sequence).

This sequence joins TRBV3-1 (or the pseudogene TRBV3-2) and TRBJ1-2; tentatively, D is TRBD1 (5 bases). The sample taken for sequencing was peripheral blood. The origin of this receptor is a man aged 35 to 55 with acute or convalescent COVID-19. The CDR3 nucleotides read TGTGCCAGCAGCTTATCGACAGCCGCTAACTATGGCTACACCTTC. The encoded protein is CASSLSTAANYGYTF.